These 22 T cell receptor beta chains came from one sample sequenced in a study of T cell repertoires in cytomegalovirus infection. No antigen has been identified for these receptors. TCRdb used MiXCR to reprocess the reads, holding one entry per CDR3 protein. The table lists around 710,000 distinct CDR3 sequences, just under 30% of them singletons, with around 12% in the top ten. The sequencing here drew on cultured CD8+ T cells from PBMCs, taken from culture after CMV antigen stimulation. These receptors were collected from a human donor in good health (CMV status not recorded). Some clones in this sample may be carry-over from other donors' samples.

This clonotype has more than one count but fewer than ten. This sequence joins TRBV27 and TRBJ2-3; TRBD2 matches at 9 bases. There are 16 residues in the CDR3. The junction had 11 bases not matched to a gene; V was cut back by 4 bases and J by 6 bases. Germline V gene data show CDR1 as MNHEY and CDR2 as SMNVEV (reference sequence). CDR3 in DNA: TGTGCCAGCAGTTCGAGCGGGGGGTTTCTCCCCGATACGCAGTATTTT. Its translation: CASSSSGGFLPDTQYF.

The table lists this clonotype with a few counts. The chain is built from TRBV24-1 and TRBJ2-1, with a tentative D call TRBD1 (6 bases). Trimming took off 1 base at V and 3 bases at J, with 12 bases between the two ends. Looked up from germline, CDR1 is KGHDR and CDR2 is SFDVKD. The length of the CDR3 is 16 residues. In DNA, the CDR3 is TGTGCCACCAGTGATTTAGCAGGGGCGGACTACAATGAGCAGTTCTTC. This translates into CATSDLAGADYNEQFF.

This chain links TRBV14 with TRBJ2-1; 14 bases align to TRBD2. V shed 5 bases, J shed 4 bases, and the junction held 1 base outside the gene matches. The CDR3 is 15 residues long. Germline CDR1 and CDR2: SGHDN and FVKESK. The DNA for the CDR3 is TGTGCCAGCAGCGGGACTAGCGGGGGATACAATGAGCAGTTCTTC. Translated: CASSGTSGGYNEQFF.

Many counts were recorded for this clonotype. The J gene is TRBJ1-4, the V gene TRBV7-2; 7 positions match TRBD1. This CDR3 has 17 residues. With 4 bases clipped from V and 7 bases from J, the junction kept 15 bases outside the gene matches. Germline loops: CDR1 SGHTA, CDR2 FQGNSA. DNA for the CDR3: TGTGCCAGCAGCTCCACCCAGATCGACAGGGTCGGTGAAAAACTGTTTTTT. It codes for CASSSTQIDRVGEKLFF.

In its sample, this clonotype was seen a few times. The chain carries TRBV12-3 or TRBV12-4 and TRBJ2-7, with D possibly TRBD1 on 5 matching bases. There are 13 residues in the CDR3. Trimming cost V 6 bases and J 6 bases, with 15 bases left between them. The CDR3 loop reads CASSWTGTGEQYF. The CDR3, as DNA: TGTGCCAGCAGCTGGACGGGCACAGGCGAGCAGTACTTC.

This clonotype was detected only a few times. The chain joins TRBV2 to TRBJ2-7; 9 bases are shared with TRBD1. The germline V gene encodes CDR1 SNHLY and CDR2 FYNNEI. V shed 6 bases, J shed 7 bases, and the junction held 4 bases outside the gene matches. The CDR3 extends over 12 amino acids. The CDR3 DNA reads TGTGCCAGCAGCAGGGACAGGGAGGAGCAGTACTTC. Its translation: CASSRDREEQYF.

This clonotype was counted only a few times. The J gene is TRBJ1-5, the V gene TRBV4-1; 8 nucleotides align to TRBD1. In germline, CDR1 is MGHRA, CDR2 YSYEKL. The CDR3 runs 17 residues. The junction had 10 bases not matched to a gene; V was cut back by 0 bases and J by 6 bases. CDR3 residues: CASSQEWDRPIGQPQHF. Here the CDR3 DNA reads TGCGCCAGCAGCCAAGAATGGGACAGGCCCATAGGTCAGCCCCAGCATTTT.

The chain couples TRBV10-3 to TRBJ2-2, with 8 bases aligning to TRBD1. Germline V CDR1 and CDR2: ENHRY, SYGVKD. CDR3 length: 12 amino acids. The trim removed 10 bases at V and 8 bases at J, leaving 6 bases unmatched. CDR3 sequence (DNA): TGTGCCAGCACAGGGGGAGGAGGGGAGCTGTTTTTT. It is translated as CASTGGGGELFF.

There are a few counts of this clonotype. The chain uses TRBV12-3 or TRBV12-4 and TRBJ2-3; D tentatively fits TRBD1 or TRBD2 (6 bases each). The CDR3 length is 16 residues. The V end was cut by 6 bases, the J end by 2 bases, with 18 bases between. In DNA, the CDR3 is TGTGCCAGCAGCCTTGTTGGGGGGCGGAACACAGATACGCAGTATTTT. This sequence encodes CASSLVGGRNTDTQYF.

This clonotype has a count of ten or more. The V gene is TRBV7-9, the J gene TRBJ1-1; maybe TRBD1 (5 bases). CDR3 length: 14 amino acids. Germline CDR1 is SEHNR and CDR2 is FQNEAQ (reference sequence). The V end lost 3 bases, the J end lost 1 base, and 9 bases lay between the germline ends. The CDR3 nucleotides read TGTGCCAGCAGCTTCGACAGACCGAACACTGAAGCTTTCTTT. Protein: CASSFDRPNTEAFF.

The rearrangement joins TRBV7-2 to TRBJ1-4; D gene ambiguous. Trimming stripped 1 base from V and 3 bases from J, with 12 bases between. The germline gives CDR1 SGHTA, CDR2 FQGNSA. CDR3 length: 16 residues. The CDR3 protein is CASSLVEGSANEKLFF. The CDR3 bases are TGTGCCAGCAGCTTAGTTGAGGGATCGGCTAATGAAAAACTGTTTTTT.

V usage is TRBV5-1 and J usage is TRBJ1-2; D unclear. V shed 0 bases and J shed 5 bases, with 11 bases lying between them. This CDR3 region has 14 residues. Germline-derived CDR1 and CDR2 are SGHRS and YFSETQ. This CDR3 reads CASSLERTLYGYTF. CDR3 bases: TGCGCCAGCAGCTTGGAGAGGACGCTTTATGGCTACACCTTC.

The chain carries TRBV20-1 and TRBJ2-1, with TRBD1 matching 9 bases. The CDR3 consists of 11 residues. J lost 8 bases, V lost 6 bases, and 2 bases had no gene match. Per germline, CDR1 DFQATT and CDR2 SNEGSKA (reference sequence). The CDR3, as DNA: TGCAGTGCCGACAGGGGGGATGAGCAGTTCTTC. Residues: CSADRGDEQFF.

CDR3 bases: TGCAGTGCTACCCTAGCGGGGGCGGGAGATACGCAGTATTTT. Residues: CSATLAGAGDTQYF. This sequence joins TRBV20-1 and TRBJ2-3, with 10 nucleotides matching TRBD2. V gave up 4 bases and J gave up 5 bases; unmatched junction bases: 6. CDR1 and CDR2 (germline): DFQATT, SNEGSKA (reference sequence). CDR3 size: 14 residues.

This clonotype was picked up a small number of times. The chain joins TRBV20-1 to TRBJ2-7; TRBD2 matches 12 bases. Germline V gene lookup returns CDR1 DFQATT and CDR2 SNEGSKA (reference sequence). The CDR3 covers 14 residues. With V trimmed by 5 bases and J by 2 bases, 4 bases remained unmatched. CDR3 sequence: CSAPGLAGTYEQYV. DNA for the CDR3: TGCAGTGCTCCCGGACTAGCGGGGACCTACGAGCAGTACGTC.

Remarks on this clonotype: At one end the junction does not follow the germline gene, possibly because of a read error. The chain has TRBV29-1 and TRBJ2-3; the match to TRBD2 covers 7 bases. Germline CDR1 SQVTM, CDR2 ANQGSEA. This CDR3 comprises 18 residues. This CDR3 is CSVEGALAEPSSTDTQYF. CDR3 DNA sequence: TGCAGCGTGGAAGGGGCCCTAGCGGAACCTTCTAGCACAGATACGCAGTATTTT.

V usage is TRBV12-3 or TRBV12-4 and J usage is TRBJ1-2; 11 bases match TRBD1. The CDR3 runs to 15 residues. V lost 5 bases and J lost 4; bases outside the gene matches: 6. The CDR3 region has the DNA TGTGCCAGCAGTGTGGGACAGGGGGGCGGCTATGGCTACACCTTC. Amino acids: CASSVGQGGGYGYTF.

The chain is built from TRBV6-2 or TRBV6-3 and TRBJ2-5; 12 bases map to TRBD2. Germline V gene data show CDR1 as MNHEY and CDR2 as SVGEGT. V gave up 6 bases and J gave up 5 bases; unmatched junction bases: 10. This CDR3 is 16 amino acids long. This CDR3 is CASSPGLAGYGETQYF. DNA for the CDR3: TGTGCCAGCAGCCCTGGACTAGCGGGGTACGGGGAGACCCAGTACTTC.

V and J are TRBV24-1 and TRBJ2-5; D may be TRBD2 (6 bases). Germline CDR1 and CDR2: KGHDR and SFDVKD. The V gene lost 7 bases and the J gene lost 2 bases, with 13 bases spanning the gap. The CDR3 loop spans 14 amino acids. The CDR3 is CATSRGKGQETQYF. The DNA for the CDR3 is TGTGCCACCAGCCGGGGGAAGGGTCAAGAGACCCAGTACTTC.

V gene TRBV29-1 combines with J gene TRBJ2-7, with D unresolved. V lost 4 bases and J 3 bases, leaving 7 bases between the germline ends. This CDR3 has 11 amino acids. CDR1 and CDR2 (germline): SQVTM, ANQGSEA. The CDR3 is CSVVVIYEQYF. CDR3 DNA sequence: TGCAGCGTTGTCGTCATCTACGAGCAGTACTTC.

This clonotype was seen more than once but under ten times. J is TRBJ2-7 and V is TRBV27, with a possible D match to TRBD1 (6 bases). The CDR3 extends over 14 amino acids. V lost 2 bases, J lost 3 bases, and 11 bases lay in between. Germline V gene data show CDR1 as MNHEY and CDR2 as SMNVEV (reference sequence). This CDR3 reads CASSLTGFVYEQYF. CDR3 DNA sequence: TGTGCCAGCAGTTTAACAGGGTTTGTCTACGAGCAGTACTTC.

As to this clonotype: It may be a read error: a sequence one base away is much more abundant. This chain joins TRBV7-6 and TRBJ1-2; 8 nucleotides agree with TRBD1. The germline CDR1 and CDR2 sequences are SGHVS and FNYEAQ. The CDR3 sequence is 14 residues long. The DNA of the CDR3 is TGTGCCAGCAGCCCGATGGACAGGGACTATAGCTACACCTTC. It encodes CASSPMDRDYSYTF.